The T cell receptor beta chain under discussion was sequenced for a study of early T cells in non-severe SARS-CoV-2 infection. Overall study context: With bulk RNA from unsorted whole blood as input, sequencing yielded unpaired chains. Broader study findings: There was a bias toward anti-spike CD8 responses in VDJdb matching, which missed private and CD4 specificities.

V lost 5 bases to trimming and J lost 3 bases, with 17 bases between them. The CDR3 runs 16 residues. In germline, CDR1 is SEHNR, CDR2 FQNEAQ (reference sequence). This clonotype turned up a few times. The antigen is unknown. Tagging with unique molecular identifiers was applied to individual cDNA molecules. TCRdb called the 5' RACE reads again in MiXCR, with one record for every CDR3 protein. The table lists tens of thousands of distinct CDR3 sequences, approximately 10% of them singletons, with approximately 5.9% in the top ten. Input material: whole blood. The chain combines TRBV7-9 with TRBJ2-1; perhaps D is TRBD1 or TRBD2 (6 bases each). The source is an adult who was a healthcare worker with PCR-confirmed SARS-CoV-2 infection or an uninfected control (not recorded which). CDR3 amino acids: CASSRWGGGGYNEQFF. DNA of the CDR3: TGTGCCAGCAGCCGATGGGGCGGAGGGGGCTACAATGAGCAGTTCTTC.